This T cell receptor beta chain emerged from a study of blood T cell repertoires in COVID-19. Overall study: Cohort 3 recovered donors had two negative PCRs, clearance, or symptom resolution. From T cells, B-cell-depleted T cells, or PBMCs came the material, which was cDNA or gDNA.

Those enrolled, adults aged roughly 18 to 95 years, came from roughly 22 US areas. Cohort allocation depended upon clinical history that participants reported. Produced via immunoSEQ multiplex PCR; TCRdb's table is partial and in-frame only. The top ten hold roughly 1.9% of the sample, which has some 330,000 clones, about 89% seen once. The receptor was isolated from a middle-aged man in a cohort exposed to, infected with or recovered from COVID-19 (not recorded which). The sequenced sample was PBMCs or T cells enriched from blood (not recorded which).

As DNA, the CDR3 is TGTGCCAGTAGCCCAACTAGCGGGACAATACAAGAGACCCAGTACTTC. It yields the protein CASSPTSGTIQETQYF. The chain is built from TRBV19 and TRBJ2-5; TRBD2 matches at 10 bases. The CDR3 covers 16 residues. J was trimmed by 2 bases and V by 6 bases; bases with no gene match: 9. Germline V gene sequence: CDR1 LNHDA, CDR2 SQIVND (reference sequence).